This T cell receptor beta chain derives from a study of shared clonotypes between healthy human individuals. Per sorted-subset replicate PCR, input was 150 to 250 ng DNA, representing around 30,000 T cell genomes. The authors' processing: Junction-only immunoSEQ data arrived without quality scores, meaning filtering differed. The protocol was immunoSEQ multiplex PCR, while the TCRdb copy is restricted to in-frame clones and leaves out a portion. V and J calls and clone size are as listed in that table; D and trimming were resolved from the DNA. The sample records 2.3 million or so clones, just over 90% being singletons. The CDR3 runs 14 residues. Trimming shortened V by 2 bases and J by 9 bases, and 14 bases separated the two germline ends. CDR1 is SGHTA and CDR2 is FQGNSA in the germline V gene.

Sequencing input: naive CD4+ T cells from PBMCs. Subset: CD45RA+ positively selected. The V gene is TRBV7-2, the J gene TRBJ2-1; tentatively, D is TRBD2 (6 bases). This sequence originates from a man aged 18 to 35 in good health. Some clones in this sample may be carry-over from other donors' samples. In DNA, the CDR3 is TGTGCCAGCAGCTTAATACGGGAGTTCGCTGAGCAGTTCTTC. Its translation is CASSLIREFAEQFF.